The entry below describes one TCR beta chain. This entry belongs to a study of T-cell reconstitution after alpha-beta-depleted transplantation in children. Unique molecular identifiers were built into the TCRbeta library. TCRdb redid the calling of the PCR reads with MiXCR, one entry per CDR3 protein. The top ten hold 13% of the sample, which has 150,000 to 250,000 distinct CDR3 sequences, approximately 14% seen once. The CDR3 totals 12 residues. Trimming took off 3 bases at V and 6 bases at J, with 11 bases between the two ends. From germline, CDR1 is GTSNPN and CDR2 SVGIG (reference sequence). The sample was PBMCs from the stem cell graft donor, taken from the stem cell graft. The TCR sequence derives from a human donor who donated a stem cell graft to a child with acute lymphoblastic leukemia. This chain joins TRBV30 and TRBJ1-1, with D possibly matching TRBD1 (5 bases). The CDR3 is CAWRSGWAEAFF. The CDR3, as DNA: TGTGCCTGGAGGTCAGGGTGGGCTGAAGCTTTCTTT.